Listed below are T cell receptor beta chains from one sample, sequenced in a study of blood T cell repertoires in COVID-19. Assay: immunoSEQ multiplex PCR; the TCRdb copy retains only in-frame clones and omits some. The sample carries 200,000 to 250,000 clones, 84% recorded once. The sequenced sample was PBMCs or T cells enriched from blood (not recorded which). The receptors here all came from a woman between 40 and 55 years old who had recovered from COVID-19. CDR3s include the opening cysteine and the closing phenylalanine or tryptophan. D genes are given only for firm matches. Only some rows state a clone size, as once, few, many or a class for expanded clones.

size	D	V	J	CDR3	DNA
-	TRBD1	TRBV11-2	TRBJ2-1	CASSLDRQGGNEQFF	TGTGCCAGCAGCTTGGACCGACAGGGGGGTAATGAGCAGTTCTTC
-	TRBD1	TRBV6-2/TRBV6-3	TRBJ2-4	CASSFGGTGARIQYF	TGTGCCAGCAGTTTCGGGGGGACAGGGGCCCGTATTCAGTACTTC
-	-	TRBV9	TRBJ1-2	CASSPGGGDYGYTF	TGTGCCAGCAGCCCCGGGGGGGGAGACTATGGCTACACCTTC
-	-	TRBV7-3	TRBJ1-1	CASSLQGPTTEAFF	TGTGCCAGCAGCTTACAGGGGCCCACCACTGAAGCTTTCTTT
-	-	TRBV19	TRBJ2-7	CASKEKLAANYEQYF	TGTGCCAGTAAGGAGAAACTAGCAGCAAACTACGAGCAGTACTTC
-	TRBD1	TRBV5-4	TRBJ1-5	CASSFQGANQPQHF	TGTGCCAGCAGCTTCCAGGGGGCCAATCAGCCCCAGCATTTT
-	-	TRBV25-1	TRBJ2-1	CASSDLGLMGYNEQFF	TGTGCCAGCAGTGACCTGGGACTGATGGGCTACAATGAGCAGTTCTTC
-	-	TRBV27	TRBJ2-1	CASSTGSYSYNEQFF	TGTGCCAGCAGTACCGGGTCTTACTCCTACAATGAGCAGTTCTTC
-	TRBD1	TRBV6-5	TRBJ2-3	CASPTGGVSTDTQYF	TGTGCCAGCCCTACAGGGGGTGTAAGCACAGATACGCAGTATTTT
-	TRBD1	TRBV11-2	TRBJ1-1	CASSTGTGVAFF	TGTGCCAGCAGCACCGGGACAGGGGTAGCTTTCTTT
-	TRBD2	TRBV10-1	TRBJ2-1	CASSDRAGGYNEQFF	TGCGCCAGCAGTGACCGAGCGGGGGGATACAATGAGCAGTTCTTC
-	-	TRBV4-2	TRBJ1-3	CASSQESGTGNTIYF	TGTGCCAGCAGCCAAGAGTCAGGGACTGGAAACACCATATATTTT
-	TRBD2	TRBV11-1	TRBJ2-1	CASSLGSGIYNEQFF	TGTGCCAGCAGCTTGGGTAGCGGGATTTACAATGAGCAGTTCTTC
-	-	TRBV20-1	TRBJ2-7	CSASFRAPGEQYF	TGCAGTGCTAGTTTCCGAGCTCCGGGGGAGCAGTACTTC
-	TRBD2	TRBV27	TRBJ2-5	CASSSSGRGVGTQYF	TGTGCCAGCAGTTCTAGCGGGAGGGGCGTCGGGACCCAGTACTTC
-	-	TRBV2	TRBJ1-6	CASSERTVRNSPLHF	TGTGCCAGCAGTGAGAGGACAGTTCGTAATTCACCCCTCCACTTT
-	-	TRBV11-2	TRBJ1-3	CASSSGVSGNTIYF	TGTGCCAGCAGCTCGGGGGTGTCTGGAAACACCATATATTTT
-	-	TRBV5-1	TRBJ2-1	CASRRGGLSYNEQFF	TGCGCCAGCCGACGGGGAGGACTCTCCTACAATGAGCAGTTCTTC
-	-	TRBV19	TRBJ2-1	CASSTSNEQFF	TGTGCCAGTAGTACTAGCAATGAGCAGTTCTTC
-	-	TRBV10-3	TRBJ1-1	CATLRGGEVTEAFF	TGTGCCACCCTGAGGGGGGGAGAGGTCACTGAAGCTTTCTTT
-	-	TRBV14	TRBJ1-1	CASSHRVTEAFF	TGTGCCAGCAGCCACAGGGTCACTGAAGCTTTCTTT
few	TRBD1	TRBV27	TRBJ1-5	CASSTRGRNQPQHF	TGTGCCAGCAGTACTAGGGGGCGGAATCAGCCCCAGCATTTT
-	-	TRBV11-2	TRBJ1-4	CASSLVVGQFNEKLFF	TGTGCCAGCAGCTTAGTTGTAGGACAGTTTAATGAAAAACTGTTTTTT
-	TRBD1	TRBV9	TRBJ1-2	CASSVGDRRGYTF	TGTGCCAGCAGCGTAGGGGACAGGCGTGGCTACACCTTC
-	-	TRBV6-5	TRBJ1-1	CASSYNIYGGNTEAFF	TGTGCCAGCAGTTACAATATTTACGGGGGAAACACTGAAGCTTTCTTT
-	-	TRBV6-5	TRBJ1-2	CASSRGAYGYTF	TGTGCCAGCAGTCGGGGGGCCTATGGCTACACCTTC
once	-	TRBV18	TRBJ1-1	CASSVAGVGNTEAFF	TGTGCCAGCTCAGTGGCAGGGGTGGGGAACACTGAAGCTTTCTTT
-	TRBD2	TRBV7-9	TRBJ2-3	CASSLRLSAGGVSSDTQYF	TGTGCCAGCAGCTTAAGACTATCGGCGGGAGGGGTCAGCTCAGATACGCAGTATTTT
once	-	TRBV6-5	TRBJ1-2	CASLSANYGYTF	TGTGCCAGCCTGTCAGCTAACTATGGCTACACCTTC
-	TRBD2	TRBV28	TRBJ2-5	CASSPATSGVPAGTQYF	TGTGCCAGCAGTCCAGCGACTAGCGGGGTACCTGCGGGAACCCAGTACTTC
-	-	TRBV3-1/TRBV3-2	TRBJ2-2	CASSQVGGRHTGELFF	TGTGCCAGCAGCCAAGTCGGGGGACGCCATACCGGGGAGCTGTTTTTT
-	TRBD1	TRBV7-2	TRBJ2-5	CASSLSAPGQGRETQYF	TGTGCCAGCAGCTTATCCGCTCCGGGACAGGGGAGAGAGACCCAGTACTTC
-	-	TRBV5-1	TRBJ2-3	CASTQGGGTDTQYF	TGCGCCAGCACCCAGGGTGGAGGCACAGATACGCAGTATTTT
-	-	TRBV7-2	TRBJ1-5	CASSLGSGVFVGSNQPQHF	TGTGCCAGCAGCTTAGGTTCAGGGGTCTTCGTGGGTAGCAATCAGCCCCAGCATTTT
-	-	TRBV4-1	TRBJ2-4	CASSQNPGEAKNIQYF	TGCGCCAGCAGCCAAAACCCAGGCGAAGCCAAAAACATTCAGTACTTC
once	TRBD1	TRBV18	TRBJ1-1	CASSPPGQARNTEAFF	TGTGCCAGCTCACCACCGGGACAGGCCAGGAACACTGAAGCTTTCTTT
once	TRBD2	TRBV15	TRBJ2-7	CATSSSWTSGTYEQYF	TGTGCCACCAGCAGTTCCTGGACTAGCGGGACGTACGAGCAGTACTTC
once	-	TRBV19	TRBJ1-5	CASSLFSVGGNQPQHF	TGTGCCAGTAGTTTGTTTTCGGTGGGGGGAAATCAGCCCCAGCATTTT
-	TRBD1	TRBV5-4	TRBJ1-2	CASSHGTGGTYGYTF	TGTGCCAGCAGCCACGGGACAGGAGGGACGTATGGCTACACCTTC
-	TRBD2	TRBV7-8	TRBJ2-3	CASSFLAGMQYF	TGTGCCAGCAGCTTTCTAGCGGGTATGCAGTATTTT
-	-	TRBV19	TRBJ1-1	CASSIKRGAGTEAFF	TGTGCCAGTAGTATCAAACGGGGGGCTGGGACTGAAGCTTTCTTT
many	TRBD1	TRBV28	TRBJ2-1	CASSFLGGLHGEQFF	TGTGCCAGCAGTTTTCTAGGGGGCCTCCACGGCGAGCAGTTCTTC
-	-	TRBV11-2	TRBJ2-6	CASSLVPRFGANVLTF	TGTGCCAGCAGCTTAGTTCCCAGGTTCGGGGCCAACGTCCTGACTTTC
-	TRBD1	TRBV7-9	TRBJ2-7	CASSSTKPGQGFHEQYF	TGTGCCAGCAGCTCGACAAAGCCGGGACAGGGGTTCCACGAGCAGTACTTC
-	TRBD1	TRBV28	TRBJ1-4	CASRRDSNEKLFF	TGTGCCAGCAGAAGGGACAGTAATGAAAAACTGTTTTTT
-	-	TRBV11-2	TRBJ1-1	CASSLEAEAFF	TGTGCCAGCAGCTTGGAGGCTGAAGCTTTCTTT
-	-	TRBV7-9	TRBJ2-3	CASSFPAGYADTQYF	TGTGCCAGCAGCTTCCCGGCAGGGTACGCAGATACGCAGTATTTT
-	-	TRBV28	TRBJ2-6	CATLAGSLAGANVLTF	TGTGCCACCTTGGCAGGGTCCCTCGCTGGGGCCAACGTCCTGACTTTC
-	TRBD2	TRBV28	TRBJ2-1	CASSPPVAGGYNEQFF	TGTGCCAGCAGTCCTCCGGTAGCGGGGGGATACAATGAGCAGTTCTTC
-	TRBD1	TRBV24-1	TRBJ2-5	CATSDTSQGAYQETQYF	TGTGCCACCAGTGATACCTCACAGGGGGCATACCAAGAGACCCAGTACTTC
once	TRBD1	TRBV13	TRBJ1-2	CASSLETGGSYGYTF	TGTGCCAGCAGCTTAGAGACAGGGGGGAGCTATGGCTACACCTTC
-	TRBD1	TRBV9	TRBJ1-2	CASSVTGEGNYGYTF	TGTGCCAGCAGCGTGACAGGGGAAGGTAACTATGGCTACACCTTC
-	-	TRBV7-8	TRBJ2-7	CASSRTSPAYEQYF	TGTGCCAGCAGCCGGACTTCACCGGCCTACGAGCAGTACTTC
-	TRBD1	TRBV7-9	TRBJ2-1	CARQGGRRGMTYNEQFF	TGTGCCAGACAGGGGGGACGACGCGGGATGACCTACAATGAGCAGTTCTTC
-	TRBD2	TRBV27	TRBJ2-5	CASSPGTSGRIETQYF	TGTGCCAGCAGTCCCGGGACTAGCGGGAGGATAGAGACCCAGTACTTC
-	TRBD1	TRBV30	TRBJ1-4	CAWRRNRGTNEKLFF	TGTGCCTGGAGACGTAACAGGGGAACTAATGAAAAACTGTTTTTT
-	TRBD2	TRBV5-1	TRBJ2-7	CASSFGTSGSYEQYF	TGCGCCAGCAGCTTCGGGACTAGCGGGAGCTACGAGCAGTACTTC
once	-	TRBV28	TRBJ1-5	CASTHWAGNQPQHF	TGTGCCAGCACCCATTGGGCAGGCAATCAGCCCCAGCATTTT
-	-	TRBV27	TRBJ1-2	CASSSLLLDSNYGYTF	TGTGCCAGCAGTTCTTTGCTGTTGGACAGTAACTATGGCTACACCTTC